This TCR beta chain was obtained from a study of blood T cell repertoires in COVID-19. Study as a whole: Some COVID-19 samples were acute and others convalescent; all came from the United States, Italy and Spain. In each case, the material was cDNA or gDNA derived from T cells, B-cell-depleted T cells, or PBMCs.

The CDR3 contains 13 residues. V dropped 9 bases and J dropped 1 base, with 12 bases sitting between them. In the original analysis: From reference gene primer amplification, estimates of nucleated cell counts were derived. Clones were sequenced by immunoSEQ multiplex PCR, and TCRdb holds only the in-frame ones, with some missing. V and J calls plus clone size are reproduced from that table; the DNA served to infer D and trimming. Of under 250,000 clones listed, roughly 82% are singletons. This TCR derives from a human donor in a cohort sampled during active COVID-19. The rearrangement joins TRBV12-3 or TRBV12-4 to TRBJ1-1, with D possibly matching TRBD1 (5 bases). The sequenced sample was peripheral blood. In DNA, the CDR3 is TGTGCCAGTAAAATACAGGAGAACACTGAAGCTTTCTTT. This gives the protein CASKIQENTEAFF.